This T cell receptor beta chain stems from a study of human T cells and chemical hapten exposure. Across the study: Patch testing placed 0.01% DPC on the upper back, with readings at 6 days. Alopecia areata, totalis or universalis affected patients, mainly female.

Individual cDNA molecules received unique molecular identifiers in the library. Each CDR3 protein is one row after TCRdb ran MiXCR on the RACE reads. The data hold roughly 120,000 distinct CDR3 sequences, with roughly 13% observed a single time. Specified time point: patch test 1, 2 weeks after DPC sensitization. Treatment: therapeutic diphenylcyclopropenone sensitization with weekly scalp DPC. Donation of samples came from alopecia patients who were 18 to 70 years old and suitable for DPC. The sample in question was whole blood, obtained in connection with sensitization to the hapten diphenylcyclopropenone (DPC). The TCR was taken from a man younger than 30 with alopecia areata. Some clones in this sample may be carry-over from other donors' samples.

The CDR3 nucleotides are TGTGCCAGCACCCTAAATTGGAACCTGGGTCCGTACAATGAGCAGTTCTTC. It specifies CASTLNWNLGPYNEQFF. The rearrangement joins TRBV11-2 to TRBJ2-1; D remains ambiguous. This CDR3 is 17 amino acids long. The germline V and J ends were trimmed by 7 bases and 4 bases, with 23 bases remaining between them. CDR1 and CDR2 from the germline V gene are SGHAT and FQNNGV.